A selection of T cell receptor beta chains follows, all from one sample in a study of cytomegalovirus exposure and HLA in healthy donors. TCRdb's table, derived via immunoSEQ multiplex PCR, lists solely in-frame clones and lacks some. The sample yields 160,000 or so clones, about 80% seen once. The sequenced sample consisted of PBMCs. These receptors were collected from a man aged 30 to 45 in good health and CMV-seronegative. The CDR3 runs from the conserved cysteine through the conserved F or W.

>TRBJ2-7|TRBV23-1
CASSQWTGGREQYF
>TRBJ2-3|TRBV6-5
CASSSQGYGTDTQYF
>TRBJ2-7|TRBV27
CASSLIGAGGPYEQYF
>TRBJ1-5|TRBV28
CASSLLGRRQGADQPQHF
>TRBJ1-3|TRBV6-1
CASSAPGGSLSSGNTIYF
>TRBJ1-4|TRBV25-1
CASSSSEWEGLFF
>TRBJ2-5|TRBV5-1
CASSLVKGGQETQYF
>TRBJ1-5|TRBV2
CARQTGVNQPQHF
>TRBJ1-4|TRBV20-1
CSASEEKLFF
>TRBJ2-1|TRBV7-6
CASSPHTRGGVQFF
>TRBJ1-2|TRBV5-4
CASSLGAGGAEGYTF
>TRBJ2-5|TRBV10-3
CATRRGAQQETQYF
>TRBJ2-2|TRBV5-1
CASSSRADRGPRGTGELFF
>TRBJ2-7|TRBV30
CAWRPSGEQYF
>TRBJ2-1|TRBV9
CASSPPSGGGGQFF
>TRBJ2-2|TRBV28
CASSLQTSGNTGELFF
>TRBJ2-5|TRBV5-4
CASSSAKGGETQYF
>TRBJ1-2|TRBV6-1
CASSAGQNNYGYTF
>TRBJ1-4|TRBV6-5
CASSRVSRGELFF
>TRBJ2-2|TRBV19
CASRNRVNTGELFF
>TRBJ1-1|TRBV7-2
CASSFGIETAFF
>TRBJ2-7|TRBV19
CASRQATSGLYEQYF
>TRBJ2-1|TRBV27
CASSLSGREQFF
>TRBJ2-7|TRBV18
CASSPGGGHYEQYF
>TRBJ1-4|TRBV28
CASTRKGNEKLFF
>TRBJ2-7|TRBV11-1
CASSFQNSYEQYF
>TRBJ2-7|TRBV4-2
CASSQDGPSGAYEQYF
>TRBJ2-1|TRBV11-2
CASSVSGSRSYNEQFF
>TRBJ1-1|TRBV30
CAWSQPPGRTEAFF
>TRBJ2-7|TRBV14
CASSRQAGVAYEQYF
>TRBJ2-7|TRBV11-2
CASSSRTAAYEQYF
>TRBJ2-7|TRBV4-1
CASSQEWTGGYEQYF
>TRBJ2-7|TRBV5-1
CASSLSGIGYEQYF
>TRBJ2-7|TRBV7-6
CASSSRGALYEQYF
>TRBJ2-7|TRBV11-1
CASSPGTIEQYF
>TRBJ1-1|TRBV4-3
CASSQDLRIAFF
>TRBJ1-5|TRBV7-9
CASSFGTEGQPQHF
>TRBJ2-2|TRBV11-2
CASSRKPPTGASTGELFF
>TRBJ2-5|TRBV9
CASSAQTGGSETQYF
>TRBJ2-7|TRBV15
CATSTLVTSYEQYF
>TRBJ1-5|TRBV19
CASSTPESVSQHF
>TRBJ2-2|TRBV11-3
CASSSEITGELFF
>TRBJ2-7|TRBV4-1
CASSQTMGQGIYEQYF
>TRBJ1-1|TRBV29-1
CSVPGQGYVGAFF
>TRBJ2-7|TRBV7-9
CASSLVFGTSVTEQYF
>TRBJ2-7|TRBV18
CASSPESYEQYF
>TRBJ1-1|TRBV30
CAWRGLGGAFF
>TRBJ1-3|TRBV6-5
CASSSTGHSGNTIYF
>TRBJ1-4|TRBV28
CASSLTDEKLFF
>TRBJ2-7|TRBV7-2
CASSLREGSSYEQYF
>TRBJ2-7|TRBV6-6
CASGYTGFYEQYF
>TRBJ2-2|TRBV11-2
CASMPDYASGELFF
>TRBJ1-5|TRBV28
CASSLDSKPQHF